The clone carrying this T cell receptor beta chain has a handful of counts. Its specificity is unknown. The entry originates in a study of CD8+CD57+ T cells in acquired aplastic anemia. The wider study: For CD4+ cells, healthy donors had an average of roughly 9.8 million reads. Study-level findings and limits: Between patients and controls, CD8+ Simpson's diversity did not vary significantly. Patients and controls turned out to have more than 25 CD8+ CDR3 sequences in common.

Germline trimming cut 3 bases from V and 5 bases from J; bases unmatched to any gene: 3. This CDR3 comprises 14 residues. Germline V gives CDR1 SEHNR, CDR2 FQNEAQ (reference sequence). Genomic DNA acted as the template from which TCR beta VDJ combination and CDR3 sequence profiling were carried out. One entry per CDR3 protein results from TCRdb running MiXCR on the reads. The sample has about 160,000 distinct CDR3 sequences; approximately 40% are singletons. The source material was sorted CD4+, CD8+, or CD8+CD57+ T cells (not recorded which) from PBMCs. This TCR was recovered from a human donor in good health. The chain joins TRBV7-9 to TRBJ2-2; TRBD1 aligns across 7 bases. CDR3 bases: TGTGCCAGCAGCTTCGGACAGGCTACCGGGGAGCTGTTTTTT. It yields the protein CASSFGQATGELFF.